Included here is one T cell receptor (beta chain) sequence, with context. Its target antigen remains unknown. There are no base qualities to consult, and no much larger clone falls within one base. Library preparation used PCR. At the Johns Hopkins FTIC core, DNA from the cultured CD4+ T cells underwent TCR sequencing with the Oncomine TCR Beta short-read assay. Genomic DNA was extracted from the cultured CD4+ T cells with the QIAamp micro DNA kit. Oncomine TCR Beta libraries from cultured CD4+ T cells were pooled with unique dual indexes and sequenced on an Illumina iSeq 100. On the authors' methods: Non-productive sequences were filtered out, and CDR3s that did not start with C, did not end with F or W, or were shorter than 7 amino acids were discarded. Antigen-specific clonotypes were identified with the MANAFEST web application by comparing peptide-stimulated wells with reference and other culture wells. Positive clones required FDR below 0.05, an odds ratio above 5, and productive frequency above 0.1% in at least two of three replicate wells. A clonotype counted as cross-reactive if it showed significant expansion both in the SARS-CoV-2 spike wells and in at least one common cold coronavirus spike condition. Using R version 3.6.1, CDR3 homology was evaluated through Levenshtein distances (stringdist) along with unrooted phylogenetic trees (ape). TCRdb passed the public sequencing reads through fastp at Q25 and MiXCR, retaining productive beta sequences. Identical CDR3 proteins give one entry, which carries the most common genes and DNA. TCRdb, not the authors, supplied the V and J calls. The sample table records roughly 14,000 distinct CDR3 sequences; roughly 41% of these occur just once. In total, the top ten clones hold roughly 21% of the sample.

This specimen's treatment or condition label, per the study, means: approximately 9-day PBMC culture with coronavirus spike peptide pools or control peptides (ViraFEST assay). The ViraFEST assay was used in the study, in which antigen-specific T cells were expanded with peptide pools and expanded clonotypes were subsequently identified by TCR sequencing. The convalescent patients' positive SARS-CoV-2 PCR tests were from March to December 2020, which was before the Alpha, Beta and Delta variants emerged in the United States. Each well held fewer than 2.5 million PBMCs cultured with approximately 10 ug/ml peptide pools in IMDM containing 5% human AB serum and approximately 10 IU/ml IL-2. On days 3 and 7, half of the culture medium was replaced with fresh IL-2-containing medium. CD4+ T cells were isolated after approximately 10 days of culture through negative selection using the EasySep CD4+ T cell isolation kit. Ficoll-Paque Plus gradient centrifugation was used to isolate PBMCs from whole blood, and the isolated PBMCs were then either used fresh or cryopreserved at -140C. Culture conditions were generally each tested in triplicate wells.

Relative to germline, V is 3 bases shorter and J is 5 bases shorter, with 11 bases between their ends. The CDR3 has 13 amino acids, counting the end cysteine and phenylalanine. Kept here is only the CDR3 DNA, which spans 39 bases and is read in frame from base 1. As encoded in the germline V gene (reference sequence), CDR1 is SGHKS while CDR2 is YYEKEE. The sample comes from a study of vaccination and CD4 T cells after COVID-19 (dated by TCRdb to 2021 to 2024). For the wider study: Convalescent patients had a positive SARS-CoV-2 result on nasal swab PCR, and of these patients, several had mild disease and one had severe disease. The convalescent cohort included six males and four females, with two Hispanic individuals, seven Caucasians, two Asians and one multiracial person. Participants got two doses of the Pfizer-BioNTech BNT162b2 vaccine (n=8) or two doses of the Moderna mRNA-1273 vaccine (n=2). Post-COVID blood samples were collected from convalescent patients a median of around 96 days after diagnosis, with a range of about 30 to 161 days. Post-vaccine blood samples were collected a median of around 10 weeks after the second vaccine dose, ranging from 14 to 241 days. For stimulating the cultures, overlapping spike peptide pools were used, derived from SARS-CoV-2 as well as from the common cold coronaviruses HCoV-NL63, HCoV-OC43 and HCoV-229E. Control cultures used a CEFX viral epitope pool as positive control, an HIV-1 Nef peptide pool as negative control, or no peptide. The spike-specific CD4+ TCR repertoire was compared before and after mRNA vaccination in around ten COVID-19 convalescent patients and a handful of infection-naive healthy vaccine recipients.

Results and caveats for the whole study, not just this receptor: Only a relatively small number of convalescent patients were included in the study, and early timepoints following natural infection were not analyzed. An increase in the median number of SARS-CoV-2-reactive clonotypes from approximately 21 after infection to about 39 after vaccination was observed, but the change was not found to be significant. Among convalescent patients, a median about 90% of the SARS-CoV-2-reactive clones seen after vaccination appeared only after vaccination, which suggests priming specific to the vaccine. Of the vaccine-specific clones in convalescent patients, 304 of 307, or nearly all, reacted only to SARS-CoV-2 spike and did not cross-react with common cold coronaviruses.

The sequence derives from a human donor who had recovered from COVID-19. The chain is assembled from TRBV5-5 and TRBJ1-2, and TRBD1 may be the D gene, going by 5 matching bases. Sequencing was performed on CD4+ T cells from blood, cultured in vitro, taken before SARS-CoV-2 vaccination. Here is the DNA: TGTGCCAGCAGCTCCCGTCGGGGGTATGGCTACACCTTC. This encodes CASSSRRGYGYTF.